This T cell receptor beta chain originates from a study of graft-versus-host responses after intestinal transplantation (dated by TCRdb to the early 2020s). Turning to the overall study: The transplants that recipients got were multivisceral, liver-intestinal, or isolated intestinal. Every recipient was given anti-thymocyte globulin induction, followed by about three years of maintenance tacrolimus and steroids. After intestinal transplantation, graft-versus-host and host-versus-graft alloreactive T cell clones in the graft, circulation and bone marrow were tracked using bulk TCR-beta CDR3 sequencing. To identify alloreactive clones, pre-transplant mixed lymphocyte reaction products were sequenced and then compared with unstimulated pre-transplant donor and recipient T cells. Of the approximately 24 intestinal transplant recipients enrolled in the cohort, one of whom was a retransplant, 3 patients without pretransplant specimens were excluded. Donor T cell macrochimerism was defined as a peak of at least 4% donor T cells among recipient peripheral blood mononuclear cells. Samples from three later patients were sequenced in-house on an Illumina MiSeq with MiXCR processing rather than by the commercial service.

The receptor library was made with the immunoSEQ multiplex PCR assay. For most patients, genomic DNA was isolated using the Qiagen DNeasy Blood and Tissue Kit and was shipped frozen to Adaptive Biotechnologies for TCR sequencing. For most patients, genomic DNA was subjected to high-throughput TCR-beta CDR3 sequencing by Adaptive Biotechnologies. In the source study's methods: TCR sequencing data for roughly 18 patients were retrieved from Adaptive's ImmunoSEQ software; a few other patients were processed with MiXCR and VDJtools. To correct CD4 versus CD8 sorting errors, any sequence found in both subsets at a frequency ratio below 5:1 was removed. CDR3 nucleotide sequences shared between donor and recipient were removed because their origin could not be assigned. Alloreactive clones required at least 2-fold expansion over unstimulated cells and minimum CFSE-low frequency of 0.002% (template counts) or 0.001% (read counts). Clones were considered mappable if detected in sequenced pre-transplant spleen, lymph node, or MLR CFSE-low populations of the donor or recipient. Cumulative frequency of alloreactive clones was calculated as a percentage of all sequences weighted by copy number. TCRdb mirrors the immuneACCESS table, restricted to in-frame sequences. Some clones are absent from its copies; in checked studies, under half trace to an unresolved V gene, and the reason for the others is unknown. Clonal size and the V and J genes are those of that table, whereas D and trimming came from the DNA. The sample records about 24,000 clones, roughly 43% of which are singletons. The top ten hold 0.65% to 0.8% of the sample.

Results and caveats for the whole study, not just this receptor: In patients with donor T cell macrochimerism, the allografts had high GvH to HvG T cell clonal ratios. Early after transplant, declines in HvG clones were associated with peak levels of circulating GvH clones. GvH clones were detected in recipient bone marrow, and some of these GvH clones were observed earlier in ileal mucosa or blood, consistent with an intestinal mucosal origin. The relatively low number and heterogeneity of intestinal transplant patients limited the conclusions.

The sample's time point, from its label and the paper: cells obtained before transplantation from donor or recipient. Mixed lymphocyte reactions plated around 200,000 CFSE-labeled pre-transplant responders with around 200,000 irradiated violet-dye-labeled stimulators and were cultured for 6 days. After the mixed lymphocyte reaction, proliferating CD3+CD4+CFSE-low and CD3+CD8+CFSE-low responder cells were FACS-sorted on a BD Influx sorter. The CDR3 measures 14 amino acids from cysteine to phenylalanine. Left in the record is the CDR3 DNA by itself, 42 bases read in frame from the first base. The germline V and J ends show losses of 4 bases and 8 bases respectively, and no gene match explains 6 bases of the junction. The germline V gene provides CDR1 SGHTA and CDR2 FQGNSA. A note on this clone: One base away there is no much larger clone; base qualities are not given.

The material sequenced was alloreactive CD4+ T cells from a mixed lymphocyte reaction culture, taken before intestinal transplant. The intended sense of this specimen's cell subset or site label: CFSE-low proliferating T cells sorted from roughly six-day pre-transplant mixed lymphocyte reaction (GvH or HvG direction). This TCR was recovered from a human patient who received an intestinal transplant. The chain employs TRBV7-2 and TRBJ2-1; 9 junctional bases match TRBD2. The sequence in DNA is TGTGCCAGCAGCTCGGGCGGGGGGGCCCATGAGCAGTTCTTC. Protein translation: CASSSGGGAHEQFF.